The clone carrying this T cell receptor beta chain was seen a handful of times. No antigen is known for it. The germline CDR1 and CDR2 sequences are SGHAT and FQDESV (reference sequence). This CDR3 contains 18 residues. V was pared by 5 bases and J by 8 bases, with 28 bases between. This sample is part of a study of T-cell reconstitution after alpha-beta-depleted transplantation in children. Study conclusions and caveats: Reportedly, only several hundred clones from non-depleted graft cells drove alpha-beta T-cell counts at about two months. T cells produced anew were the main source of T-cell counts and diversity one year after transplant.

Unique molecular identifiers were incorporated during preparation of the TCRbeta library. Using its own MiXCR run on the PCR reads, TCRdb lists one record per CDR3 protein. The sample consists of 600,000 to 800,000 distinct CDR3 sequences, 10% to 15% of them appearing once. Sequences were derived from PBMCs, sampled before TCRalphabeta/CD19-depleted stem cell transplant. The J gene is TRBJ2-1, the V gene TRBV11-1, with a tentative D call TRBD1 (7 bases). The origin of this receptor is a girl aged 2-10 years with congenital amegakaryocytic thrombocytopenia, due to receive a stem cell transplant. The CDR3 DNA sequence: TGTGCCAGCAGCCAGGGATTTAAGCGGAGGGGGCAGGGTGATGAGCAGTTCTTC. It encodes CASSQGFKRRGQGDEQFF.